This TCR beta chain was documented in a study of graft-versus-host responses after intestinal transplantation. Generated by immunoSEQ multiplex PCR, the TCRdb table keeps only in-frame clones and is missing some. The sample lists 80,000 or so clones, roughly 90% occurring once. Germline V gives CDR1 SGHTA, CDR2 FQGTGA. The V end lost 4 bases, the J end lost 5 bases, and 12 bases lay between the germline ends. This CDR3 has 13 amino acids. Regarding this clone: The antigen is not known.

Overall study findings and caveats: Individuals carrying graft-donor T cell macrochimerism showed high graft-versus-host to host-versus-graft clonal ratios in allografts. Analysis identified GvH clones in recipient marrow, with some appearing first in ileum or blood.

Material: PBMCs, obtained 98 days after intestinal transplantation. This TCR was recovered from a human patient who received an intestinal transplant, so some T cells may come from the graft donor. The rearrangement uses TRBV7-3 and TRBJ2-7, with D perhaps matching TRBD1 (6 bases). As DNA, the CDR3 is TGTGCCAGCAGCTCGACAGGTTTGGACGAGCAGTACTTC. This translates into CASSSTGLDEQYF.